The 20 T cell receptor beta chains below come from one sample, sequenced in a study of T-cell memory formation after mild COVID-19. One entry per CDR3 protein results from TCRdb running MiXCR on the 5' RACE reads. This sample carries 300,000 to 400,000 distinct CDR3 sequences, about 15% of them seen once, and the ten largest clones take 20% to 25%. Sequenced: PBMCs or a T cell subset sorted from them (not recorded which). These receptors were taken from a man aged 18 to 30 who had mild COVID-19 (a few samples of this study predate the infection). Cell type and time point are not known.

The chain links TRBV7-3 to TRBJ2-5; 14 bases agree with TRBD2. Germline trimming cut 5 bases from V and 5 bases from J; bases unmatched to any gene: 7. The CDR3 has 16 residues. Germline CDR1 is SGHTA and CDR2 is FQGTGA. CDR3 in amino acids: CASSPGLAGGRETQYF. The CDR3 region has the DNA TGTGCCAGCAGCCCCGGACTAGCGGGGGGACGGGAGACCCAGTACTTC.

In its sample, this clonotype was seen a few times. This sequence joins TRBV6-5 and TRBJ1-6, with D unresolved. V dropped 0 bases and J dropped 7 bases, with 7 bases sitting between them. The V gene's germline CDR1 is MNHEY and CDR2 SVGAGI. This CDR3 is built from 14 residues. Here the CDR3 DNA reads TGTGCCAGCAGTTACTCGGCTTCGAATTCACCCCTCCACTTT. Encoded protein: CASSYSASNSPLHF.

This clonotype was seen only a few times. DNA of the CDR3: TGTGCCAGCAGCATGGCGGGGGACGATAATTCACCCCTCCACTTT. Its protein product is CASSMAGDDNSPLHF. V is TRBV7-6 and J is TRBJ1-6; D is perhaps TRBD1 (5 bases). Germline CDR1 and CDR2: SGHVS and FNYEAQ. The V end was cut by 5 bases, the J end by 5 bases, with 13 bases between. This CDR3 spans 15 amino acids.

This clonotype was picked up a small number of times. V gene TRBV4-1 combines with J gene TRBJ2-3; D possibly corresponds to TRBD1 (5 bases). V lost 6 bases and J 10 bases, leaving 23 bases between the germline ends. The CDR3 has 15 residues. The V gene's germline CDR1 is MGHRA and CDR2 YSYEKL. As DNA, the CDR3 is TGCGCCAGCAGAGAACTGGTTACGGCACAGGATCCGCAGTATTTT. Translating gives CASRELVTAQDPQYF.

This clonotype was detected only a few times. The chain uses TRBV3-1 and TRBJ1-1; perhaps TRBD1 as D (5 bases). Germline CDR1 and CDR2: LGHDT and YNNKEL (reference sequence). Trimming took off 4 bases at V and 5 bases at J, with 17 bases between the two ends. The CDR3 extends over 15 amino acids. In DNA, the CDR3 is TGTGCCAGCAGCCTTGGGGCAGGGCGGGCAACTGAAGCTTTCTTT. As protein: CASSLGAGRATEAFF. Using reference TRBV3-1 and TRBJ1-1 for the parts outside the CDR3, the full variable domain is DTAVSQTPKYLVTQMGNDKSIKCEQNLGHDTMYWYKQDSKKFLKIMFSYNNKELIINETVPNRFSPKSPDKAHLNLHINSLELGDSAVYFCASSLGAGRATEAFFGQGTRLTVV.

The table lists this clonotype with a few counts. The J gene is TRBJ2-2, the V gene TRBV3-1; D gene ambiguous. This CDR3 is 14 amino acids long. Germline V gene data show CDR1 as LGHDT and CDR2 as YNNKEL (reference sequence). V shed 2 bases and J shed 7 bases, with 11 bases lying between them. CDR3 bases: TGTGCCAGCAGCCAAAGCGCCCACGGCGGGGAGCTGTTTTTT. It specifies CASSQSAHGGELFF. Full variable domain (remainder filled in from reference TRBV3-1 and TRBJ2-2): DTAVSQTPKYLVTQMGNDKSIKCEQNLGHDTMYWYKQDSKKFLKIMFSYNNKELIINETVPNRFSPKSPDKAHLNLHINSLELGDSAVYFCASSQSAHGGELFFGEGSRLTVL.

This clonotype was observed a handful of times. The chain combines TRBV27 with TRBJ2-7; 7 nucleotides align to TRBD2. The CDR3 totals 15 residues. The germline gives CDR1 MNHEY, CDR2 SMNVEV (reference sequence). With V trimmed by 5 bases and J by 0 bases, 7 bases remained unmatched. Here the CDR3 reads CASSTPGRSSYEQYF. DNA for the CDR3: TGTGCCAGCAGTACCCCCGGGAGGAGCTCCTACGAGCAGTACTTC.

The chain has TRBV5-1 and TRBJ1-2; 12 nucleotides match TRBD1. CDR1 is SGHRS, CDR2 YFSETQ, per germline. This CDR3 region has 18 residues. Trimming took 2 bases from V and 2 from J; bases not matched to a gene: 10. The CDR3 sequence is CASSFPGTGGPTNYGYTF. The CDR3 DNA follows: TGCGCCAGCAGCTTTCCCGGGACAGGGGGCCCCACGAACTATGGCTACACCTTC.

The table lists this clonotype with a few counts. The genes are TRBV7-9 and TRBJ2-2; D gene unclear. Germline V gene data show CDR1 as SEHNR and CDR2 as FQNEAQ (reference sequence). CDR3 length: 15 residues. V lost 5 bases to trimming and J lost 3 bases, with 13 bases between them. Written as DNA, the CDR3 is TGTGCCAGCAGCGAATCATTCGGGTACACCGGGGAGCTGTTTTTT. Amino acids: CASSESFGYTGELFF.

This clonotype has ten or more counts. The gene calls are TRBV7-6 and TRBJ2-4; perhaps TRBD2 as D (6 bases). V was clipped by 5 bases and J by 0 bases, with 14 bases between them. The CDR3 has 16 amino acids. CDR1 and CDR2 from the germline V gene are SGHVS and FNYEAQ. This CDR3 is CASSRDLNIAKNIQYF. Here the CDR3 DNA reads TGTGCCAGCAGCCGGGACTTAAATATAGCCAAAAACATTCAGTACTTC.

This clonotype was counted at least ten times. The chain couples TRBV5-1 to TRBJ2-1; 11 nucleotides line up with TRBD1. The germline V gene has CDR1 SGHRS and CDR2 YFSETQ. The CDR3 consists of 15 residues. Unmatched junction bases numbered 2, after V lost 4 bases and J lost 2 bases. The CDR3 region has the DNA TGCGCCAGCAGCGGGACAGGGGGGACCTACAATGAGCAGTTCTTC. This encodes CASSGTGGTYNEQFF.

This sequence joins TRBV7-3 and TRBJ1-2; 7 bases agree with TRBD1. V gave up 5 bases and J gave up 7 bases; unmatched junction bases: 10. The CDR3 has 14 amino acids. In germline, CDR1 is SGHTA, CDR2 FQGTGA. In DNA form, the CDR3 reads TGTGCCAGCAGCCGGGCACAGGGGTTAGGTGGCTACACCTTC. Translation: CASSRAQGLGGYTF.

Here the CDR3 reads CASSAVQGVTEAFF. In nucleotides, the CDR3 is TGTGCCAGCAGCGCCGTCCAAGGGGTCACTGAAGCTTTCTTT. The rearrangement uses TRBV9 and TRBJ1-1; tentatively, D is TRBD1 (5 bases). The V gene's germline CDR1 is SGDLS and CDR2 YYNGEE. V lost 3 bases and J lost 4, with 13 bases in between. CDR3 size: 14 residues.

V usage is TRBV12-3 or TRBV12-4 and J usage is TRBJ2-3; 11 nucleotides line up with TRBD1. This CDR3 is built from 16 residues. After removal of 6 bases from V and 4 bases from J, the junction contained 9 bases not matched to a gene. This CDR3 is CASSHPRTGGPDTQYF. The CDR3 DNA reads TGTGCCAGCAGCCATCCCAGGACAGGGGGCCCAGATACGCAGTATTTT.

The sample holds a few counts of this clonotype. The chain recombines TRBV7-2 with TRBJ2-5; unclear D gene. The V end was cut by 5 bases, the J end by 4 bases, with 14 bases between. CDR3 length: 14 amino acids. CDR1 and CDR2 (germline): SGHTA, FQGNSA. The CDR3 DNA is TGTGCCAGCAGCCCACGATATTTCCCAGAGACCCAGTACTTC. It yields the protein CASSPRYFPETQYF. The full variable domain, completed using reference TRBV7-2 and TRBJ2-5, is GAGVSQSPSNKVTEKGKDVELRCDPISGHTALYWYRQSLGQGLEFLIYFQGNSAPDKSGLPSDRFSAERTGGSVSTLTIQRTQQEDSAVYLCASSPRYFPETQYFGPGTRLLVL.

The rearrangement links TRBV12-3 or TRBV12-4 to TRBJ1-5; perhaps TRBD1 as D (5 bases). V gave up 2 bases and J gave up 2 bases, with 16 bases separating them. The CDR3 length is 17 residues. The CDR3 is CASSLSREGFGNQPQHF. CDR3 DNA: TGTGCCAGCAGTTTATCCAGGGAGGGTTTCGGCAATCAGCCCCAGCATTTT.

This clonotype was seen more than once but under ten times. V usage is TRBV6-6 and J usage is TRBJ1-3, with TRBD1 as a possible D gene (5 bases). CDR1 and CDR2 from the germline V gene are MNHNY and SVGAGI (reference sequence). The CDR3 contains 15 residues. V was clipped by 8 bases and J by 0 bases, with 14 bases between them. This CDR3 is CASRGSQSSGNTIYF. DNA for the CDR3: TGTGCCAGCCGGGGCAGCCAGAGCTCTGGAAACACCATATATTTT.

The CDR3 loop reads CSVETRGDEQFF. The CDR3 coding sequence is TGCAGCGTTGAGACTAGAGGGGATGAGCAGTTCTTC. The chain couples TRBV29-1 to TRBJ2-1, with D perhaps matching TRBD2 (6 bases). V lost 3 bases, J lost 8 bases, and 11 bases lay in between. Germline CDR1 SQVTM, CDR2 ANQGSEA. The CDR3 has 12 residues.

This clonotype was seen many times. The chain carries TRBV4-3 and TRBJ2-7; D is undetermined. The V end was cut by 0 bases, the J end by 4 bases, with 10 bases between. Per germline, CDR1 LGHNA and CDR2 YSLEER. CDR3 size: 14 residues. The CDR3 DNA sequence: TGCGCCAGCAGCCAAGATCTGGGTGTTTACGAGCAGTACTTC. It translates to CASSQDLGVYEQYF.

This clonotype was seen a handful of times. The chain is built from TRBV27 and TRBJ1-4; 9 bases are shared with TRBD1. The CDR3 covers 15 residues. Germline assignment: CDR1 MNHEY and CDR2 SMNVEV (reference sequence). J gave up 8 bases and V 4 bases, and 8 bases lay outside the gene matches. The CDR3 sequence: CASSSWGQGEEKLFF. Here the CDR3 DNA reads TGTGCCAGCAGTTCATGGGGACAGGGAGAAGAAAAACTGTTTTTT.